This T cell receptor (beta chain) was retrieved from a study of OX40 agonist ivuxolimab in advanced cancers. Study overall: Patients undergoing dose escalation presented with hepatocellular carcinoma, melanoma, renal cell or head and neck cancer. Participants, 82.7% male, averaged roughly 60 years of age, ranging from about 23 to 80. Findings of the study overall: Dosing at 0.1 to 3.0 mg/kg was accompanied by clonal expansion of CD4+ and CD8+ blood T cells by week 6.

Data came from immunoSEQ multiplex PCR; TCRdb stores just in-frame clones and leaves some out. The sample lists tens of thousands of clones, 88% occurring once. Trimming cost V 0 bases and J 6 bases; bases outside gene matches: 10. The CDR3 totals 16 residues. CDR1 is SGHDT and CDR2 is YYEEEE in the germline V gene. With regard to this clone: Antigen specificity is unknown.

Systemic immunosuppression or a history of autoimmune disease excluded patients. The input for sequencing was CD4+ or CD8+ T cells sorted from blood, taken in a trial of the OX40 agonist ivuxolimab. The TCR sequence derives from an adult with an advanced solid tumor such as melanoma, head and neck, liver or kidney cancer. The V and J genes are TRBV5-6 and TRBJ1-2; the match to TRBD1 covers 8 bases. The CDR3 spells CASSLGPGQAEDGYTF. The CDR3 DNA reads as TGTGCCAGCAGCTTGGGCCCGGGACAGGCTGAAGATGGCTACACCTTC. The whole variable domain, remainder taken from reference TRBV5-6 and TRBJ1-2, is DAGVTQSPTHLIKTRGQQVTLRCSPKSGHDTVSWYQQALGQGPQFIFQYYEEEERQRGNFPDRFSGHQFPNYSSELNVNALLLGDSALYLCASSLGPGQAEDGYTFGSGTRLTVV.